The 10 T cell receptor beta chains below all came from one sample that was sequenced in a study of T cell repertoires in cytomegalovirus infection. TCRdb processed the reads anew with MiXCR; each CDR3 protein has one entry. This table holds 400,000 to 600,000 distinct CDR3 sequences, about 42% found once. Their specific antigens are unknown. The sample consisted of cultured PBMCs, taken from culture after CMV antigen stimulation. These receptors all come from a human donor in good health (CMV status not recorded). Some clones in this sample may be carry-over from other donors' samples.

This clonotype appeared a few times. The chain recombines TRBV7-2 with TRBJ2-3, with 9 bases aligning to TRBD1. The V gene end was trimmed by 5 bases and the J gene end by 2 bases; junction bases not matched to a gene: 11. The CDR3 extends over 17 amino acids. Germline V gene lookup returns CDR1 SGHTA and CDR2 FQGNSA. CDR3 protein: CASSRYRGQAFTDTQYF. DNA for the CDR3: TGTGCCAGCAGCCGTTACAGGGGGCAGGCCTTCACAGATACGCAGTATTTT.

This clonotype was seen only a few times. The rearrangement joins TRBV15 to TRBJ1-2; D is unclear. This CDR3 comprises 14 residues. Looked up from germline, CDR1 is LNHNV and CDR2 is YYDKDF (reference sequence). The V end was cut by 0 bases, the J end by 3 bases, with 8 bases between. CDR3 coding DNA: TGTGCCACCAGCAGAGATCGGACCCACTATGGCTACACCTTC. It translates to CATSRDRTHYGYTF.

The chain joins TRBV7-9 to TRBJ2-7; tentatively, D is TRBD2 (5 bases). Trimming cost V 2 bases and J 0 bases, with 11 bases left between them. The germline CDR1 and CDR2 sequences are SEHNR and FQNEAQ (reference sequence). The CDR3 runs 15 residues. The CDR3 nucleotides read TGTGCCAGCAGCTTATCGGGGAGAACCTCCTACGAGCAGTACTTC. It specifies CASSLSGRTSYEQYF.

The chain is built from TRBV28 and TRBJ2-3; TRBD2 agrees at 13 bases. Germline CDR1 is MDHEN and CDR2 is SYDVKM. The CDR3 is 19 residues long. The trim removed 4 bases at V and 0 bases at J, leaving 10 bases unmatched. CDR3 loop: CASSSDPPGLAGSTDTQYF. CDR3 nucleotides: TGTGCCAGCAGTTCCGACCCCCCGGGACTAGCGGGGAGCACAGATACGCAGTATTTT.

CDR3 region: CSASQGVVYEQYF. The CDR3 coding sequence is TGCAGTGCTAGCCAGGGGGTAGTATACGAGCAGTACTTC. V gene TRBV20-1 combines with J gene TRBJ2-7; TRBD1 aligns across 7 bases. J gave up 4 bases and V 3 bases, and 6 bases lay outside the gene matches. The CDR3 sequence is 13 residues long. CDR1 DFQATT and CDR2 SNEGSKA come from the germline V gene (reference sequence).

The chain employs TRBV29-1 and TRBJ2-1, with 14 bases identical to TRBD2. The J segment lost 1 base and the V segment lost 3 bases, leaving 5 bases of the junction unmatched. The CDR3 totals 17 residues. Germline V gene lookup returns CDR1 SQVTM and CDR2 ANQGSEA. The chain's CDR3 is CSVEGLAGAASYNEQFF. The CDR3 region has the DNA TGCAGCGTTGAGGGACTAGCGGGAGCGGCATCCTACAATGAGCAGTTCTTC.

This clonotype has only a few counts. The chain combines TRBV28 with TRBJ2-7; D gene uncertain. V was cut by 6 bases and J by 2 bases, with 17 bases left in between. The CDR3 has 15 residues. The germline CDR1 and CDR2 sequences are MDHEN and SYDVKM. CDR3 bases: TGTGCCAGCAGGTCGGTCGGCAGCCGGCCCTACGAGCAGTACTTC. It specifies CASRSVGSRPYEQYF.

This clonotype occurred a few times. The chain carries TRBV12-3 or TRBV12-4 and TRBJ1-5; D is undetermined. CDR3 length equals 13 residues. V shed 3 bases and J shed 4 bases, with 7 bases lying between them. The CDR3 loop reads CASSFRPNQPQHF. The CDR3 region has the DNA TGTGCCAGCAGTTTCCGGCCGAATCAGCCCCAGCATTTT.

The chain joins TRBV7-8 to TRBJ2-3, with a tentative D call TRBD1 (6 bases). Looked up from germline, CDR1 is SGHVS and CDR2 is FQNEAQ. The CDR3 length is 13 residues. V gave up 5 bases and J gave up 4 bases, with 10 bases separating them. The CDR3 loop is CASSGGLADTQYF. The CDR3, as DNA: TGTGCCAGCAGCGGGGGCTTAGCAGATACGCAGTATTTT.

This clonotype has just a few counts. This chain uses TRBV20-1 with TRBJ2-1, with D possibly matching TRBD1 (5 bases). Germline loops: CDR1 DFQATT, CDR2 SNEGSKA (reference sequence). V lost 6 bases to trimming and J lost 7 bases, with 19 bases between them. The CDR3 totals 14 residues. The CDR3 nucleotides read TGCAGTGCCGGCGACAGAACGGGTTTAAATGAGCAGTTCTTC. It specifies CSAGDRTGLNEQFF.